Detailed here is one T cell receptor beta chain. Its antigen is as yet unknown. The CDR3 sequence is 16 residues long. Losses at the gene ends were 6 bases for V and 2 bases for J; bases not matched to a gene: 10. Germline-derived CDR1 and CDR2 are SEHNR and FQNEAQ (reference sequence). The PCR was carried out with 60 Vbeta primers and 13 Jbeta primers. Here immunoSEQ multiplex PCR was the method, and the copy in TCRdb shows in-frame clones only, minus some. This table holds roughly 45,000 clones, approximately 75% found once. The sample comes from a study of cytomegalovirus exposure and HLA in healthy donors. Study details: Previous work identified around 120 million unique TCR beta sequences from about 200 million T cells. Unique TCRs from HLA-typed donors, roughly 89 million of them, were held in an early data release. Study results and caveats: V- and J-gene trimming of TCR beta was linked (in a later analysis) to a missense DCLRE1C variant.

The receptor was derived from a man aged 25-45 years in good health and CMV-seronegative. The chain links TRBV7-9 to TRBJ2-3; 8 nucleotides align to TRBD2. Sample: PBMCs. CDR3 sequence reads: CASRAVSGGLTDTQYF. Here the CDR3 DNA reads TGTGCCAGCAGGGCTGTTTCGGGGGGGCTCACAGATACGCAGTATTTT.